This T cell receptor beta chain was recorded in a study of T cells in Graves' hyperthyroidism and ophthalmopathy. Germline V gene data show CDR1 as MNHEY and CDR2 as SVGEGT. The V end lost 6 bases, the J end lost 8 bases, and 13 bases lay between the germline ends. The CDR3 runs to 12 residues. This clonotype was found many times. It was RNA transcripts that yielded the amplified TCR beta CDR3 regions. Carried out on the TCR CDR3, a first-round RT-PCR used the HTBI primer set. TCRdb re-called the multiplex PCR reads through MiXCR, storing one row per CDR3 protein. The table includes around 600,000 distinct CDR3 sequences, more than 14% detected once.

The origin of this receptor is a woman aged 50 to 65 with Graves' ophthalmopathy. The specimen was blood. The V and J genes are TRBV6-2 or TRBV6-3 and TRBJ1-2, with D uncertain. CDR3 amino acids: CASRYEAGGYTF. For the CDR3, the DNA is TGTGCCAGCAGATACGAGGCGGGAGGCTACACCTTC.